This T cell receptor beta chain was recovered during a study of CD8 T cells in Susac syndrome. Random hexamers primed reverse transcription of about 0.5 to 1 ug RNA. Multiplex PCR with immunoSEQ amplified the TCR beta CDR3 across 54 Vbeta and 13 Jbeta. TCRdb ran MiXCR on the immunoSEQ multiplex PCR reads and lists one entry per CDR3 protein. This sample has 150,000 to 200,000 distinct CDR3 sequences, with roughly 94% found just once. The study, taken as a whole, reports: The study conceded that relatively few individuals underwent its TCR sequencing and HLA analysis.

From blood CD8+ and CD4+ T cells, TCR beta sequences were generated. Comment on this clonotype: Its specificity is unknown.

This sequence originates from a human donor with multiple sclerosis. Input material: CD4+ T cells from PBMCs.

The CDR3 loop is CASSYSTGGATEAFF. CDR3 coding DNA: TGTGCCAGCAGTTACTCGACTGGGGGCGCAACTGAAGCTTTCTTT. V is TRBV6-6 and J is TRBJ1-1; D is possibly TRBD1 (6 bases). CDR3 length: 15 residues. Germline loops: CDR1 MNHNY, CDR2 SVGAGI (reference sequence). Trimming stripped 0 bases from V and 5 bases from J, with 13 bases between.